The 8 T cell receptor beta chains below all came from one sample that was sequenced in a study of blood T cell repertoires in COVID-19. Assay: immunoSEQ multiplex PCR; the TCRdb copy retains only in-frame clones and omits some. Among approximately 250,000 clones listed, approximately 86% were seen once. The sequenced material came from peripheral blood. The receptors here all came from a man under 40 with active or convalescent COVID-19.

The chain joins TRBV9 to TRBJ1-1; 7 positions match TRBD1. The CDR3 runs 17 residues. Per germline, CDR1 SGDLS and CDR2 YYNGEE. J gave up 0 bases and V 3 bases, and 11 bases lay outside the gene matches. CDR3 in DNA: TGTGCCAGCAGCGCGAGGAACGGACAGGTCATGAACACTGAAGCTTTCTTT. Protein product: CASSARNGQVMNTEAFF.

The chain combines TRBV7-9 with TRBJ2-7, with 9 bases fitting TRBD1. The V and J ends lost 7 bases and 2 bases, in that order; junction bases with no gene match: 6. The CDR3 consists of 14 residues. CDR1 and CDR2 (germline): SEHNR, FQNEAQ (reference sequence). For the CDR3, the DNA is TGTGCCAGCACGACAGGGGGAACCCCCTACGAGCAGTACTTC. Protein product: CASTTGGTPYEQYF. The entire variable domain, with the rest obtained from reference TRBV7-9 and TRBJ2-7, is as follows: DTGVSQNPRHKITKRGQNVTFRCDPISEHNRLYWYRQTLGQGPEFLTYFQNEAQLEKSRLLSDRFSAERPKGSFSTLEIQRTEQGDSAMYLCASTTGGTPYEQYFGPGTRLTVT.

This chain joins TRBV4-3 and TRBJ1-1; possible D gene TRBD1, 5 bases. The CDR3 sequence is 14 residues long. Germline lookup yields CDR1 LGHNA and CDR2 YSLEER. V lost 3 bases, J lost 3 bases, and 11 bases lay in between. CDR3 DNA sequence: TGCGCCAGCAGCCAGCTACAGGAATACACTGAAGCTTTCTTT. Residues: CASSQLQEYTEAFF.

This chain connects TRBV9 to TRBJ1-2; D might be TRBD1 (6 bases). CDR1 is SGDLS and CDR2 is YYNGEE in the germline V gene. The V end was cut by 4 bases, the J end by 5 bases, with 18 bases between. This CDR3 has 15 amino acids. CDR3 nucleotides: TGTGCCAGCAGCCCCGGGACACTGATCATGTATGGCTACACCTTC. This encodes CASSPGTLIMYGYTF.

The chain combines TRBV25-1 with TRBJ1-1, with unresolved D. CDR1 and CDR2 (germline): MGHDK, SYGVNS. The length of the CDR3 is 17 residues. The V end lost 7 bases, the J end lost 3 bases, and 24 bases lay between the germline ends. DNA of the CDR3: TGTGCCAGCACCCCGCGGGATTCTCTCCTCCAACACACTGAAGCTTTCTTT. As protein: CASTPRDSLLQHTEAFF.

The V gene is TRBV6-5, the J gene TRBJ1-2; TRBD1 is a possible D gene (6 bases). Germline V CDR1 and CDR2: MNHEY, SVGAGI. This CDR3 is built from 13 residues. Deletions cut 3 bases from V and 6 bases from J, with 11 bases between. The CDR3 DNA sequence: TGTGCCAGCAGTTATATGAGGGGGAATGGCTACACCTTC. This gives the protein CASSYMRGNGYTF.

The chain couples TRBV5-5 to TRBJ2-3, with TRBD2 identical over 9 bases. After removal of 0 bases from V and 2 bases from J, the junction contained 7 bases not matched to a gene. Germline V gene data show CDR1 as SGHKS and CDR2 as YYEKEE (reference sequence). The length of the CDR3 is 17 residues. The CDR3 region is CASSLGSGGPDTDTQYF. The CDR3 bases are TGTGCCAGCAGCTTGGGTAGCGGGGGACCGGACACAGATACGCAGTATTTT.

V is TRBV28 and J is TRBJ2-7; 11 bases are a match to TRBD1. This CDR3 contains 17 residues. From germline, CDR1 is MDHEN and CDR2 SYDVKM. J gave up 2 bases and V 3 bases, and 9 bases lay outside the gene matches. CDR3 loop: CASSFVGQGENPYEQYF. The CDR3 DNA reads as TGTGCCAGCAGTTTTGTGGGACAGGGGGAAAACCCCTACGAGCAGTACTTC.